This TCR beta chain was obtained from a study of blood T cell repertoires in COVID-19. Produced via immunoSEQ multiplex PCR; TCRdb's table is partial and in-frame only. The table includes roughly 130,000 clones, about 80% detected once. Sequencing was carried out using peripheral blood. This receptor was obtained from a man in his fifties or sixties with active or convalescent COVID-19.

As DNA, the CDR3 is TGTGCCAGTAGTATGGGGCAAGAGGAAAACATTCAGTACTTC. Amino acids: CASSMGQEENIQYF. The chain is built from TRBV19 and TRBJ2-4; D perhaps matches TRBD1 (5 bases). Per germline, CDR1 LNHDA and CDR2 SQIVND (reference sequence). This CDR3 comprises 14 residues. The ends were cut back, 3 bases at V and 5 bases at J, with 11 bases in the middle.